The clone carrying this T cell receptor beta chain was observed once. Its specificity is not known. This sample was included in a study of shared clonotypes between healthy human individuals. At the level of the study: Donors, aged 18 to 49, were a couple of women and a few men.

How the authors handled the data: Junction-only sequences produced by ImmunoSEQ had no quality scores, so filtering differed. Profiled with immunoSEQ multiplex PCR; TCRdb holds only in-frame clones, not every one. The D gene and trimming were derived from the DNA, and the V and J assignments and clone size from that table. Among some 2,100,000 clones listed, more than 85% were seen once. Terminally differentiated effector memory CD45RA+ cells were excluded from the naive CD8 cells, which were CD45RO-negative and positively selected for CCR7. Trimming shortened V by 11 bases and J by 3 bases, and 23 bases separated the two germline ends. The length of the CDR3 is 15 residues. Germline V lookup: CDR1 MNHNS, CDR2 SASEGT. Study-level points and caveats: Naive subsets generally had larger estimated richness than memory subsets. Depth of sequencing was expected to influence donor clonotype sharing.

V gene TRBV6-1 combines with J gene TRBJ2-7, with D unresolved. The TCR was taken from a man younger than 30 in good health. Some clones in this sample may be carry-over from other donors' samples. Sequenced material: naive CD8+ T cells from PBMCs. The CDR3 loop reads CAVSSIFLHYYEQYF. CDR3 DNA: TGTGCCGTCAGTAGTATCTTTCTTCATTACTACGAGCAGTACTTC.